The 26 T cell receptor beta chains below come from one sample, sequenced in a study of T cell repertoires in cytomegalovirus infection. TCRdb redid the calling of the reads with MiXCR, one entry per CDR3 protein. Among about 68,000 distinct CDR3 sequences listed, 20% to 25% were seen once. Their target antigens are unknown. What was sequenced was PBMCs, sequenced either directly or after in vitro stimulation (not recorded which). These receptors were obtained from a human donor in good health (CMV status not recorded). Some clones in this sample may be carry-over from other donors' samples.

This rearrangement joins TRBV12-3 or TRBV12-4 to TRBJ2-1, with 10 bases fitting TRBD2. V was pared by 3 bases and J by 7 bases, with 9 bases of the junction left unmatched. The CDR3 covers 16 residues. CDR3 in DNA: TGTGCCAGCAGTTTGGAAAGCGGGAGGGCCCTGAATGAGCAGTTCTTC. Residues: CASSLESGRALNEQFF.

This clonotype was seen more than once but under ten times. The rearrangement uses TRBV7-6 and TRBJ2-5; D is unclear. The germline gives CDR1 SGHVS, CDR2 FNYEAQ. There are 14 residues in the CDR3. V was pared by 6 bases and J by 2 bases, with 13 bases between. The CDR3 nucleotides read TGTGCCAGCAGGTCGTTAGGACCACAAGAGACCCAGTACTTC. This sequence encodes CASRSLGPQETQYF.

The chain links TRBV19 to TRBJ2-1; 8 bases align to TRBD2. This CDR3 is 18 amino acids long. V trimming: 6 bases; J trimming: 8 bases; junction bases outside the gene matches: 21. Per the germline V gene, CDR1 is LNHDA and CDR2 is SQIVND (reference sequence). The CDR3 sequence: CASREAGVRTRGGDEQFF. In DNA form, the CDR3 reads TGTGCCAGTAGAGAAGCGGGAGTGCGAACACGGGGAGGGGATGAGCAGTTCTTC.

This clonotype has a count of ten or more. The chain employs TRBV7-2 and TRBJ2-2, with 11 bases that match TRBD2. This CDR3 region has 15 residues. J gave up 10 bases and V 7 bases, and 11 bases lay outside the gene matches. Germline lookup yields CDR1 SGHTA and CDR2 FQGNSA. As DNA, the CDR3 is TGTGCCAGCAATTTAGCGGGAGGGCAGGGAGTGGAGCTGTTTTTT. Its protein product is CASNLAGGQGVELFF.

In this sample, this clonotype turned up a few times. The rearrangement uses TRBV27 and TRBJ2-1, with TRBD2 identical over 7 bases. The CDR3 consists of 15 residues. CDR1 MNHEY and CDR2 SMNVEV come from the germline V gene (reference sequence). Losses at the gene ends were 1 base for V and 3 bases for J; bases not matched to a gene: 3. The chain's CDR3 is CASSLYASGYNEQFF. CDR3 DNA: TGTGCCAGCAGTTTATATGCTAGCGGCTACAATGAGCAGTTCTTC.

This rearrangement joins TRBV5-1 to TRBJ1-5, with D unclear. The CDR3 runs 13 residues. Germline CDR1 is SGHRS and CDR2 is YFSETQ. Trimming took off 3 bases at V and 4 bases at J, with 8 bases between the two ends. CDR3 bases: TGCGCCAGCAGCTCTGGGTTAAATCAGCCCCAGCATTTT. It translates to CASSSGLNQPQHF.

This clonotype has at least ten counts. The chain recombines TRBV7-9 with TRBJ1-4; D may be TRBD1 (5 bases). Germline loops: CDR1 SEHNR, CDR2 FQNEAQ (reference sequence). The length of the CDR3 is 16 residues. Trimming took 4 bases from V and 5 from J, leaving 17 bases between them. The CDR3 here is CASSWSGTEPNEKLFF. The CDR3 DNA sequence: TGTGCCAGCAGCTGGTCCGGGACTGAACCGAATGAAAAACTGTTTTTT. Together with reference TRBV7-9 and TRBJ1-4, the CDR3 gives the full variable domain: DTGVSQNPRHKITKRGQNVTFRCDPISEHNRLYWYRQTLGQGPEFLTYFQNEAQLEKSRLLSDRFSAERPKGSFSTLEIQRTEQGDSAMYLCASSWSGTEPNEKLFFGSGTQLSVL.

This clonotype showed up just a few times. The CDR3 DNA sequence: TGTGCCAGCAGTTATCAGACACCGAACACTGAAGCTTTCTTT. Protein sequence: CASSYQTPNTEAFF. This chain connects TRBV28 to TRBJ1-1; D gene uncertain. The germline V gene has CDR1 MDHEN and CDR2 SYDVKM. V was pared by 4 bases and J by 1 base, with 10 bases between. The CDR3 length is 14 residues.

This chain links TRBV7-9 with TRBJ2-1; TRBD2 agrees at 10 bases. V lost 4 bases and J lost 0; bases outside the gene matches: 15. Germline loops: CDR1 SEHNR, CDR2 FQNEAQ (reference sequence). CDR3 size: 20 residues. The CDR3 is CASSSAPGLASLDSYNEQFF. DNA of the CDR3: TGTGCCAGCAGCTCCGCTCCGGGACTAGCGTCGCTCGACTCCTACAATGAGCAGTTCTTC.

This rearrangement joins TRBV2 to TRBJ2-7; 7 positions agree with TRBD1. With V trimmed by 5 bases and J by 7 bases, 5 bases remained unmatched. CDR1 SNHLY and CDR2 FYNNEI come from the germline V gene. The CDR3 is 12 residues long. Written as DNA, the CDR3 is TGTGCCAGCAGTCCTAGGGGGCAAGAGCAGTACGTC. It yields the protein CASSPRGQEQYV.

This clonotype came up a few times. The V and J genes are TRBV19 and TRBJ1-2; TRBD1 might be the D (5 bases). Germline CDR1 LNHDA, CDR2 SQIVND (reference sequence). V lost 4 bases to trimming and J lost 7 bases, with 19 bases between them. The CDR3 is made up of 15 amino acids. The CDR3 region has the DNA TGTGCCAGTAGTACCGAACAGGCGTCGAGAGGTGGCTACACCTTC. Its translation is CASSTEQASRGGYTF.

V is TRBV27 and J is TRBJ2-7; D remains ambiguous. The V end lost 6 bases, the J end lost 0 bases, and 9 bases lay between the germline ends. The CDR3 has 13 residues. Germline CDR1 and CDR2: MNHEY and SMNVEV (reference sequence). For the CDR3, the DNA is TGTGCCAGCAGCCCATTAGGCTCCTACGAGCAGTACTTC. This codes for CASSPLGSYEQYF.

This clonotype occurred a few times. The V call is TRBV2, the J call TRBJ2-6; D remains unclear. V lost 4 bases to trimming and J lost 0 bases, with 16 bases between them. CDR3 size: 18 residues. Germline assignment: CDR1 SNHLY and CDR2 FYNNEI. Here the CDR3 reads CASSAFGLPSSGANVLTF. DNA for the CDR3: TGTGCCAGCAGTGCCTTTGGTCTCCCGAGCTCTGGGGCCAACGTCCTGACTTTC.

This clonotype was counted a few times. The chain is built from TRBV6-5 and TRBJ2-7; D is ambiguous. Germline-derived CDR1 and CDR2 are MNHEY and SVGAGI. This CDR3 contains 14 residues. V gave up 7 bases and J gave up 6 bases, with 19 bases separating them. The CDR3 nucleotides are TGTGCCAGCACCCCACTAAGTGCTATGGGCGAGCAGTACTTC. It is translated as CASTPLSAMGEQYF.

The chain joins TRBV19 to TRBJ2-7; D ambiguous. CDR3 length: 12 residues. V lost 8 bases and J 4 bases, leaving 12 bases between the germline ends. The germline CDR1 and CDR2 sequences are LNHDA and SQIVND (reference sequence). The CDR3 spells CASGHPFYEQYF. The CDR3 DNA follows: TGTGCCAGTGGTCACCCGTTTTACGAGCAGTACTTC.

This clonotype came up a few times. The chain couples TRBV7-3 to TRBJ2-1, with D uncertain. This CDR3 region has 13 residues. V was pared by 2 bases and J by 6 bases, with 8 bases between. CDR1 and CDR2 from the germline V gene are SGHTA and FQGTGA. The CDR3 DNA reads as TGTGCCAGCAGCTTAGGTGGGATCAATGAGCAGTTCTTC. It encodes CASSLGGINEQFF.

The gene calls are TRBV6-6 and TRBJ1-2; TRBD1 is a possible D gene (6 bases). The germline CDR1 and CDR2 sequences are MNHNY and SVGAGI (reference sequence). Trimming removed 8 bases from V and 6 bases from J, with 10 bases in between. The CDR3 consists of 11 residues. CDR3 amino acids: CASGGADGYTF. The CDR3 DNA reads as TGTGCCAGCGGGGGCGCGGATGGCTACACCTTC.

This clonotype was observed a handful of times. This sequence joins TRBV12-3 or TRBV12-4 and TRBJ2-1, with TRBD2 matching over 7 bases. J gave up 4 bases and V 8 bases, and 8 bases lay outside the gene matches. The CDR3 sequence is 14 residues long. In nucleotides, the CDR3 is TGTGCCAGCGGGTACGGGAGGACTTACAATGAGCAGTTCTTC. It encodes CASGYGRTYNEQFF.

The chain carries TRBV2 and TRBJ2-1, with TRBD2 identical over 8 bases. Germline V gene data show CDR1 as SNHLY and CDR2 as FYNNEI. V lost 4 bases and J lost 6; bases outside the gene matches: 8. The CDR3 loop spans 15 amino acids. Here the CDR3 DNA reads TGTGCCAGCAGTGCCGGGACTAGAGAAGTCAATGAGCAGTTCTTC. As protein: CASSAGTREVNEQFF.

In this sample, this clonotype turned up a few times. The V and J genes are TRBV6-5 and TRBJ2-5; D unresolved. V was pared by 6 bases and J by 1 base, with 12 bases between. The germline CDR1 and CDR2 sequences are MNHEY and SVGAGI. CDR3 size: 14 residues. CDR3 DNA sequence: TGTGCCAGCAGGAAAGATCACTTCCAAGAGACCCAGTACTTC. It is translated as CASRKDHFQETQYF.

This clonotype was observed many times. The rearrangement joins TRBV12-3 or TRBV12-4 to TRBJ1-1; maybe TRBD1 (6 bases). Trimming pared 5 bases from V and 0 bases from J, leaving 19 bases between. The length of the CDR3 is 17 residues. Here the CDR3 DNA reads TGTGCCAGCAGTCACCCTAGAGGGGGGGGGATGAACACTGAAGCTTTCTTT. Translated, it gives CASSHPRGGGMNTEAFF.

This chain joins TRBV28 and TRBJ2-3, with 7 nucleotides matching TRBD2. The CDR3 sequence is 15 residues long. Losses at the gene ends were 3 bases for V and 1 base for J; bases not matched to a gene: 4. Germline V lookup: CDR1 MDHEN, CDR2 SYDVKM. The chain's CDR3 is CASSFAGVGTDTQYF. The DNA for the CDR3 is TGTGCCAGCAGTTTTGCGGGAGTGGGCACAGATACGCAGTATTTT.

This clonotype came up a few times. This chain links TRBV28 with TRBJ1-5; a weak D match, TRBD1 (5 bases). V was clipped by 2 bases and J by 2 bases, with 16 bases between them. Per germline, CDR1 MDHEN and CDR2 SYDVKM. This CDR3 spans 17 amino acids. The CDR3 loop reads CASSLQGPGGGNQPQHF. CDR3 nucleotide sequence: TGTGCCAGCAGTTTACAGGGTCCCGGAGGGGGCAATCAGCCCCAGCATTTT.

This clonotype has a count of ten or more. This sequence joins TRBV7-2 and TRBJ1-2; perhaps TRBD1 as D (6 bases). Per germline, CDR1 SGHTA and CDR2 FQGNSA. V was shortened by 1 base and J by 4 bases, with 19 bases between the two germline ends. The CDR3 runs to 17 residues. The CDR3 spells CASSLVGTTISRYGYTF. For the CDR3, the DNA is TGTGCCAGCAGCTTAGTCGGGACAACTATCTCCCGCTATGGCTACACCTTC.

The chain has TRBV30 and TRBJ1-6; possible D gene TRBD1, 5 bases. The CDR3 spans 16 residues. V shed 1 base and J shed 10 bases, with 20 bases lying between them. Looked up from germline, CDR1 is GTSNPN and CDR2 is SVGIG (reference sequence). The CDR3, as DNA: TGTGCCTGGAGTGCAGACAGAGACTTTATTGGATCACCCCTCCACTTT. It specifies CAWSADRDFIGSPLHF. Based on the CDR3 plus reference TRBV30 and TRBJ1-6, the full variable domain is SQTIHQWPATLVQPVGSPLSLECTVEGTSNPNLYWYRQAAGRGLQLLFYSVGIGQISSEVPQNLSASRPQDRQFILSSKKLLLSDSGFYLCAWSADRDFIGSPLHFGNGTRLTVT.

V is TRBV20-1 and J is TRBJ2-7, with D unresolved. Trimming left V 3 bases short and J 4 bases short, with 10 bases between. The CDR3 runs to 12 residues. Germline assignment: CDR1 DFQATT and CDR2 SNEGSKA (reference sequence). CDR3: CSASLVTYEQYF. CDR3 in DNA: TGCAGTGCTAGCCTAGTAACTTACGAGCAGTACTTC.